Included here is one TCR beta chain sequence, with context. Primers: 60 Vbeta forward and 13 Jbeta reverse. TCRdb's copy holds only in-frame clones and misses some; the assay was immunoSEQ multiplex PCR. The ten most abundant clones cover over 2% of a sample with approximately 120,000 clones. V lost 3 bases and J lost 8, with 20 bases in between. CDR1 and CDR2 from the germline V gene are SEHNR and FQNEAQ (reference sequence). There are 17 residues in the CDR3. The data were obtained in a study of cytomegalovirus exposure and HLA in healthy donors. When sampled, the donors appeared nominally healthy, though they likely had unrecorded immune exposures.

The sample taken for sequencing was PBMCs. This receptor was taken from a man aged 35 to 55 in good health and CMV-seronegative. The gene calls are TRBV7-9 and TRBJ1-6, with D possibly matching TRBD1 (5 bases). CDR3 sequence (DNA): TGTGCCAGCAGCTTGGGGCAGGGCCCAGGGTCGGATTCACCCCTCCACTTT. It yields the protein CASSLGQGPGSDSPLHF.